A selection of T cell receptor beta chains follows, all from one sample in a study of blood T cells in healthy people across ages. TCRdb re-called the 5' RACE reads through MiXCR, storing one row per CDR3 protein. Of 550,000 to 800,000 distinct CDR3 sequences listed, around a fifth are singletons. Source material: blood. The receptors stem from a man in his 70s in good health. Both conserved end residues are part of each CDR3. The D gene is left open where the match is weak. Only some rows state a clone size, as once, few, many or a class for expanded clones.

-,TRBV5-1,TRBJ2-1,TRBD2,CASSVDLGLAGANEQFF,TGCGCCAGCAGCGTAGATCTGGGACTAGCGGGAGCTAATGAGCAGTTCTTC
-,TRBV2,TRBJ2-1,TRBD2,CASRLLAGSYNEQFF,TGTGCCAGCAGGCTACTAGCGGGGTCCTACAATGAGCAGTTCTTC
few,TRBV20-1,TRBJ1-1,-,CSAARGTEAFF,TGCAGTGCAGCCCGAGGGACTGAAGCTTTCTTT
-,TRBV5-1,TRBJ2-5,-,CASSSTTGPNQYF,TGCGCCAGCAGCTCGACGACAGGACCAAACCAGTACTTC
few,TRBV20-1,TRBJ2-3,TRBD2,CSANPGLAYTQYF,TGCAGTGCCAATCCGGGACTAGCCTACACGCAGTATTTT
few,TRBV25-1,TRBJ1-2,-,CASSEGTLYGYTF,TGTGCCAGCAGTGAGGGGACCCTCTATGGCTACACCTTC
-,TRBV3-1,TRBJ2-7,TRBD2,CASSQGVAGGSYEQYF,TGTGCCAGCAGCCAAGGAGTAGCGGGAGGGTCGTACGAGCAGTACTTC
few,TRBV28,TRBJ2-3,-,CASSLARAEDTQYF,TGTGCCAGCAGCCTTGCGCGGGCCGAGGATACGCAGTATTTT
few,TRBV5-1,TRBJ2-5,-,CASSTGGDQETQYF,TGCGCCAGCAGCACCGGTGGGGACCAAGAGACCCAGTACTTC
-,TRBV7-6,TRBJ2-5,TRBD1,CASSLEDRDQETQYF,TGTGCCAGCAGCTTAGAGGACAGGGACCAAGAGACCCAGTACTTC
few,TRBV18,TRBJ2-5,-,CASSPGGQKETQYF,TGTGCCAGCTCACCAGGGGGGCAGAAAGAGACCCAGTACTTC
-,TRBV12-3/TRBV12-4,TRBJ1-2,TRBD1,CASTFGGQNRYGYTF,TGTGCCAGCACCTTTGGGGGACAGAACCGCTATGGCTACACCTTC
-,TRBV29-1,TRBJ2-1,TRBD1,CSVIQGYEQFF,TGCAGCGTTATACAGGGGTATGAGCAGTTCTTC
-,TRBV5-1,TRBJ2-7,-,CASNRDNSYEQYF,TGCGCCAGCAACAGAGACAACTCCTACGAGCAGTACTTC
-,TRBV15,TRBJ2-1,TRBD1,CATSRGQGADEQFF,TGTGCCACCAGCAGAGGACAGGGTGCTGATGAGCAGTTCTTC
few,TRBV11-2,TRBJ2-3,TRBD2,CASSLSGRADTQYF,TGTGCCAGCAGCTTAAGCGGGAGAGCAGATACGCAGTATTTT
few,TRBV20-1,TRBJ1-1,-,CSASEGNTEAFF,TGCAGTGCTAGCGAGGGGAACACTGAAGCTTTCTTT
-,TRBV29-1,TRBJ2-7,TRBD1,CSVEQGQGGNEQYF,TGCAGCGTTGAGCAGGGACAGGGGGGGAACGAGCAGTACTTC
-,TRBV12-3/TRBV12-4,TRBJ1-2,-,CASRAGWGAYGYTF,TGTGCCAGCAGGGCGGGGTGGGGGGCCTATGGCTACACCTTC
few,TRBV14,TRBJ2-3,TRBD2,CASSQTGGLDTQYF,TGTGCCAGCAGCCAAACGGGAGGTTTAGATACGCAGTATTTT
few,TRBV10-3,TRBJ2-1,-,CAVSVLVRDHNEQFF,TGTGCCGTCAGTGTTCTGGTCAGAGATCACAATGAGCAGTTCTTC
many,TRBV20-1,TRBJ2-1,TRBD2,CSARDSGRTGIGFYNEQFF,TGCAGTGCTAGGGATAGCGGGAGGACCGGCATAGGTTTCTACAATGAGCAGTTCTTC
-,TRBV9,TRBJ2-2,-,CASSGSGELFF,TGTGCCAGCAGCGGGTCCGGGGAGCTGTTTTTT
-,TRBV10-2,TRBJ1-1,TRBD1,CASSDPTGLNTEAFF,TGCGCCAGCAGTGACCCGACAGGGCTGAACACTGAAGCTTTCTTT
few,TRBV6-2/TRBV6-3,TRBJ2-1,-,CASSQQIRDSYNEQFF,TGTGCCAGCAGTCAACAAATCAGGGACTCCTACAATGAGCAGTTCTTC
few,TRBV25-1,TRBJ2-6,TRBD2,CASSEAGGSSGANVLTF,TGTGCCAGCAGTGAAGCGGGGGGTTCCTCTGGGGCCAACGTCCTGACTTTC
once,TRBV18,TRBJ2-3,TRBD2,CASSPNGGRIADTQYF,TGTGCCAGCTCACCAAACGGCGGGAGGATCGCAGATACGCAGTATTTT
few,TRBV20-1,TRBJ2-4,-,CSARVLGLAKNIQYF,TGCAGTGCTAGAGTGCTGGGGCTCGCCAAAAACATTCAGTACTTC
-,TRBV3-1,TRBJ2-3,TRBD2,CASSPLAGENTDTQYF,TGTGCCAGCAGTCCCCTCGCGGGAGAGAACACAGATACGCAGTATTTT
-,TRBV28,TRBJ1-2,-,CASSFGGRSFYGYTF,TGTGCCAGCAGTTTTGGGGGTCGCTCTTTCTATGGCTACACCTTC
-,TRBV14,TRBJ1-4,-,CASSFQDGFGKLFF,TGTGCCAGCAGCTTTCAGGACGGTTTTGGAAAACTGTTTTTT
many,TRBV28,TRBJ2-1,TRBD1,CASSYPPAERQGISRYNEQFF,TGTGCCAGCAGTTACCCACCGGCCGAGAGACAGGGGATTAGTCGGTACAATGAGCAGTTCTTC
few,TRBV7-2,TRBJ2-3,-,CASSLDRESNTQYF,TGTGCCAGCAGCTTAGACAGGGAAAGCAATACGCAGTATTTT
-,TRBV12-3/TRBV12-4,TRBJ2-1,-,CASSFGDNNEQFF,TGTGCCAGCAGTTTCGGGGACAACAATGAGCAGTTCTTC
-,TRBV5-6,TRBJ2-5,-,CASSLDGRVETQYF,TGTGCCAGCAGCCTGGACGGCAGGGTTGAGACCCAGTACTTC
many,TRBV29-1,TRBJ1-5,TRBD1,CSPGGSRGVRKGQPQHF,TGCAGCCCTGGCGGGTCCAGGGGGGTCAGGAAGGGTCAGCCCCAGCATTTT
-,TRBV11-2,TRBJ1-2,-,CASSRDGANYGYTF,TGTGCCAGCAGCCGGGACGGAGCTAACTATGGCTACACCTTC
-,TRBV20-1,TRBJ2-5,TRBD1,CSATGQGGQHQETQYF,TGCAGTGCCACAGGACAGGGGGGTCAACATCAAGAGACCCAGTACTTC
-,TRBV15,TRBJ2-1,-,CATSRDQGMSSYNEQFF,TGTGCCACCAGCAGAGATCAGGGGATGAGCTCCTACAATGAGCAGTTCTTC
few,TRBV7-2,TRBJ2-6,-,CASSGPFGSGANVLTF,TGTGCCAGCAGCGGCCCGTTTGGCTCTGGGGCCAACGTCCTGACTTTC
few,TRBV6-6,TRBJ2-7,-,CASSYSQGNEQYF,TGTGCCAGCAGTTACTCCCAGGGCAACGAGCAGTACTTC